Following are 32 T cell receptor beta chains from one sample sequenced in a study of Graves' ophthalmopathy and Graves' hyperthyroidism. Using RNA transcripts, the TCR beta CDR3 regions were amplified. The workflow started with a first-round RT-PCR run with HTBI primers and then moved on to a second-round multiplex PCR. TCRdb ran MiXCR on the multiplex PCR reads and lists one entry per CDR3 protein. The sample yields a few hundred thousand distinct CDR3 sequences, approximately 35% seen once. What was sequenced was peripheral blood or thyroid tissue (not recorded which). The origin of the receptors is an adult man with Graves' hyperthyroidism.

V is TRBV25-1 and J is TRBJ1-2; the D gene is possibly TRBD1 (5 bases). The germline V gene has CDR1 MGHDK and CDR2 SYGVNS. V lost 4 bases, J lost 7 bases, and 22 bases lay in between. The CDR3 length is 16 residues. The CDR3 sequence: CASSASPGRGLAGYTF. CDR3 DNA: TGTGCCAGCAGTGCGAGCCCGGGACGCGGTTTGGCTGGCTACACCTTC.

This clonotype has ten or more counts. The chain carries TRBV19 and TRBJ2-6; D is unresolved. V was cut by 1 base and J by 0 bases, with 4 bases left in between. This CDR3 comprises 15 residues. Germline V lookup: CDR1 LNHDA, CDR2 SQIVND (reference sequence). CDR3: CASSIGTSGANVLTF. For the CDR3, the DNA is TGTGCCAGTAGTATAGGCACCTCTGGGGCCAACGTCCTGACTTTC.

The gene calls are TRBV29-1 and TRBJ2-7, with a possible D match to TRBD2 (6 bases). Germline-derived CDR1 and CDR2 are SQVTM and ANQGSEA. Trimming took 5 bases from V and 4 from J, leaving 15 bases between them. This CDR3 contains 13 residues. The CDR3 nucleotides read TGCAGCGTTCATGTTGCGACTAGTTACGAGCAGTACTTC. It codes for CSVHVATSYEQYF.

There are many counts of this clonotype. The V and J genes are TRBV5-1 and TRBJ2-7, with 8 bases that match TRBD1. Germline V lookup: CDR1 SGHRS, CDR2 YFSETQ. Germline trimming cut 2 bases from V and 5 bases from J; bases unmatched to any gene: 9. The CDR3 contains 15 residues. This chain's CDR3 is CASSFAWTGYNEQYF. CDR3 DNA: TGCGCCAGCAGCTTTGCGTGGACAGGGTATAACGAGCAGTACTTC.

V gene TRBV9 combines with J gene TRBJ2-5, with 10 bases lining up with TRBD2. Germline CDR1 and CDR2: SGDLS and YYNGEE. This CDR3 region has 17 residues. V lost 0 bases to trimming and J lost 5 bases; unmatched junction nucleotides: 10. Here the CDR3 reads CASSVDTSGTLGETQYF. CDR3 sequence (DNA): TGTGCCAGCAGCGTAGATACTAGCGGGACGCTCGGCGAGACCCAGTACTTC.

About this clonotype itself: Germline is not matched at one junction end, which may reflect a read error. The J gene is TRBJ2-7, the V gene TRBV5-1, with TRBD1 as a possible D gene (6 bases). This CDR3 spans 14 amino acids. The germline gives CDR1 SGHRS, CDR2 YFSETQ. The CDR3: CASSLGQITGEQYF. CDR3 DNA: TGTGCCAGCAGCTTAGGACAGATCACCGGGGAGCAGTACTTC.

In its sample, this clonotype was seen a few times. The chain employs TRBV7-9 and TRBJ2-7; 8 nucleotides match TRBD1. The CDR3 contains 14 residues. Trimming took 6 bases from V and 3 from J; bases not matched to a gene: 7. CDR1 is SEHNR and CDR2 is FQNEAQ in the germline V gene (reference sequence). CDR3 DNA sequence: TGTGCCAGCAGAGATGGACAGGGACGCTACGAGCAGTACTTC. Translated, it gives CASRDGQGRYEQYF.

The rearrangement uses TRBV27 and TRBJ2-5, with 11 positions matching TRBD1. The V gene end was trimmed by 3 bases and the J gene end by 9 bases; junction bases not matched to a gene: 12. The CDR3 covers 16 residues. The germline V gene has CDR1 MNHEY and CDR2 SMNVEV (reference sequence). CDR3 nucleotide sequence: TGTGCCAGCAGTTTCTCCGTAGGGGACAGGGGGGATGCCCAGTACTTC. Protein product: CASSFSVGDRGDAQYF.

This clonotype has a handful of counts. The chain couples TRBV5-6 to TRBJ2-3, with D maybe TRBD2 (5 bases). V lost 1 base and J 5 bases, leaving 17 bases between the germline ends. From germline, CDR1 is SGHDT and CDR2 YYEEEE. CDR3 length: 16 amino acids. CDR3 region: CASSLIERRLVDTQYF. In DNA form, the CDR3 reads TGTGCCAGCAGCTTGATCGAGCGGCGGTTAGTAGATACGCAGTATTTT.

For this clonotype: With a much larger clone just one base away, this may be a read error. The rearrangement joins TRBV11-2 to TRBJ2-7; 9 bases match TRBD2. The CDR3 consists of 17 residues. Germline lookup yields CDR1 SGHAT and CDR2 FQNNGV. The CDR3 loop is CASSPTREAGGNYEQCF. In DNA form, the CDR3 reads TGTGCCAGCAGCCCCACCCGGGAAGCGGGGGGCAACTACGAGCAGTGCTTC.

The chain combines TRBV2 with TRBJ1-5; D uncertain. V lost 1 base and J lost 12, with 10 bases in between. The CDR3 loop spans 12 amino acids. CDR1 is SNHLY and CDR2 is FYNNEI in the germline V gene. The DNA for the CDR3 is TGTGCCAGCAGTGAAGGGGTCACGCTCCAGCATTTT. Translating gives CASSEGVTLQHF.

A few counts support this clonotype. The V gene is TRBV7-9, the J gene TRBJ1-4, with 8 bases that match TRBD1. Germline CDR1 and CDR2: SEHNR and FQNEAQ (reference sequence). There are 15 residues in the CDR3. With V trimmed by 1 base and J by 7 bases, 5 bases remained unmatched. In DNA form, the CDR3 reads TGTGCCAGCAGCTTAGTTACAGGGGGAACTGAAAAACTGTTTTTT. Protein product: CASSLVTGGTEKLFF.

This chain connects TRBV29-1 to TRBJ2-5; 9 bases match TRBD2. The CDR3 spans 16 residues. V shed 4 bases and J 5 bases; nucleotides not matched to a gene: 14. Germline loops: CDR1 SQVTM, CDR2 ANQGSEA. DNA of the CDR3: TGCAGCGTTGGGGTTAGCGGGGGAAGGGATACCGAGACCCAGTACTTC. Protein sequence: CSVGVSGGRDTETQYF.

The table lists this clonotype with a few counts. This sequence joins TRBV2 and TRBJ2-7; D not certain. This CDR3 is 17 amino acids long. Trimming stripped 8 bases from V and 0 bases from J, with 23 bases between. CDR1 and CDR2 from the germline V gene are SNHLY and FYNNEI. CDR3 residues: CASSPLLGAPSSYEQYF. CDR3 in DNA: TGTGCCAGCTCACCTCTTCTCGGTGCACCCAGCTCCTACGAGCAGTACTTC.

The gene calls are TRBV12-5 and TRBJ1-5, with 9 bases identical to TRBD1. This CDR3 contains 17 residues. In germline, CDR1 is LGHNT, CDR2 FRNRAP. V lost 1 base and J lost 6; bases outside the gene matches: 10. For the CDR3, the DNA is TGTGCTAGTGGTTTGGCGACTACACAGGGGGCGGTTCAGCCCCAGCATTTT. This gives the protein CASGLATTQGAVQPQHF.

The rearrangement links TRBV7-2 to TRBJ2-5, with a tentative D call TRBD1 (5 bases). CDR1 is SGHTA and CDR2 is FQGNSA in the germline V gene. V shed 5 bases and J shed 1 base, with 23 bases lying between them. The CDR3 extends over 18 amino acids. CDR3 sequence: CASSLGRVVGAFQETQYF. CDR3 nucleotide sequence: TGTGCCAGCAGCCTCGGACGAGTAGTTGGGGCCTTCCAAGAGACCCAGTACTTC.

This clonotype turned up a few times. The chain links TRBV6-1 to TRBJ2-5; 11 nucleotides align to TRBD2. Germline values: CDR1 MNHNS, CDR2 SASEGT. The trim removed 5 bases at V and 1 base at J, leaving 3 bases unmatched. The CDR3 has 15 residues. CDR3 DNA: TGTGCCAGCAGTTCACTAGCGGGGGCCCAAGAGACCCAGTACTTC. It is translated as CASSSLAGAQETQYF.

CDR3 nucleotide sequence: TGTGCCAGCAGGGACCGGACAGGGGGCCTTTGGGAGCAGTACTTC. Translating gives CASRDRTGGLWEQYF. The chain is built from TRBV2 and TRBJ2-7; 11 bases fit TRBD1. Germline values: CDR1 SNHLY, CDR2 FYNNEI. The CDR3 has 15 amino acids. V gave up 6 bases and J gave up 7 bases; unmatched junction bases: 11. Using reference TRBV2 and TRBJ2-7 for the parts outside the CDR3, the full variable domain is EPEVTQTPSHQVTQMGQEVILRCVPISNHLYFYWYRQILGQKVEFLVSFYNNEISEKSEIFDDQFSVERPDGSNFTLKIRSTKLEDSAMYFCASRDRTGGLWEQYFGPGTRLTVT.

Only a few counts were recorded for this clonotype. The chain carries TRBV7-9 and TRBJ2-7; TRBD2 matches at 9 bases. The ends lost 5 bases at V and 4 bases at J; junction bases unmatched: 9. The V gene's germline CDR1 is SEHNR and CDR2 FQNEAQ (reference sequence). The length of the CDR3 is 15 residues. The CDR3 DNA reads TGTGCCAGCAGCCAAGATATAGCGGGAGCTTACGAGCAGTACTTC. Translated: CASSQDIAGAYEQYF.

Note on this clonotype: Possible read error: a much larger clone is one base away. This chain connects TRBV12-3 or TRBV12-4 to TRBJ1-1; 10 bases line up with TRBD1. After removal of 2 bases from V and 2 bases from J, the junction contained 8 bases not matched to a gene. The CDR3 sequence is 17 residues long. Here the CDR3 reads CASSLTPGTGVNTEAFF. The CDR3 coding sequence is TGTGCCAGCAGTTTAACCCCCGGGACAGGGGTAAACACTGAAGCTTTCTTT.

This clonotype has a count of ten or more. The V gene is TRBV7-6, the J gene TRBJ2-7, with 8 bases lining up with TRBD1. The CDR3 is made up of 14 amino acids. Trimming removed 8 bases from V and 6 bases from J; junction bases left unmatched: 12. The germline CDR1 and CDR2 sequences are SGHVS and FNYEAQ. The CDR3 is CASRKRTGMGEQYF. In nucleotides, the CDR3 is TGTGCCAGCCGCAAACGGACAGGGATGGGCGAGCAGTACTTC. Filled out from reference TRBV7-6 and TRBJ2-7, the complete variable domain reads GAGVSQSPRYKVTKRGQDVALRCDPISGHVSLYWYRQALGQGPEFLTYFNYEAQQDKSGLPNDRFSAERPEGSISTLTIQRTEQRDSAMYRCASRKRTGMGEQYFGPGTRLTVT.

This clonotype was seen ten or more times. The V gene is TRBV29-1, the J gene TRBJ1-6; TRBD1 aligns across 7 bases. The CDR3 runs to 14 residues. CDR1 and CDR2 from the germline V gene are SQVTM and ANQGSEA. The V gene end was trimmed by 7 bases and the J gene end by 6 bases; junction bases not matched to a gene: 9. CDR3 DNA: TGCAGCGCAAGAAAGACAGGGACTAATTCACCCCTCCACTTT. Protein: CSARKTGTNSPLHF.

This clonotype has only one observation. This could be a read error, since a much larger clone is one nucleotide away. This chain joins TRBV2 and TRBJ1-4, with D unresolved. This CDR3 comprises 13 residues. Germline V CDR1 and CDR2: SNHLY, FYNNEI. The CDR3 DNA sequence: TGTGCCAGCAGTAATCTGATTAATGAAAAACCGTTTTTT. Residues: CASSNLINEKPFF.

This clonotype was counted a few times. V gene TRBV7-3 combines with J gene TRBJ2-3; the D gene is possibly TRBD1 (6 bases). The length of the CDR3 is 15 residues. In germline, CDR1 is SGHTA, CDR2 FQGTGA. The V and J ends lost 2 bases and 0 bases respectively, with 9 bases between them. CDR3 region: CASSLWQGSTDTQYF. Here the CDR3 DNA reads TGTGCCAGCAGCTTATGGCAGGGGAGCACAGATACGCAGTATTTT. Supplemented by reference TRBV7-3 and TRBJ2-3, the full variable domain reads GAGVSQTPSNKVTEKGKYVELRCDPISGHTALYWYRQSLGQGPEFLIYFQGTGAADDSGLPNDRFFAVRPEGSVSTLKIQRTERGDSAVYLCASSLWQGSTDTQYFGPGTRLTVL.

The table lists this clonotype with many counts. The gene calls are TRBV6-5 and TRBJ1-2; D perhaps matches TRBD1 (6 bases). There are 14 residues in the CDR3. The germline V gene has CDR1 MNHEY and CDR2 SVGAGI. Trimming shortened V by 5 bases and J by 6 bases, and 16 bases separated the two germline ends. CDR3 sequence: CASSRAQGRDGYTF. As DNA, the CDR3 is TGTGCCAGCAGTCGCGCCCAGGGGAGAGATGGCTACACCTTC.

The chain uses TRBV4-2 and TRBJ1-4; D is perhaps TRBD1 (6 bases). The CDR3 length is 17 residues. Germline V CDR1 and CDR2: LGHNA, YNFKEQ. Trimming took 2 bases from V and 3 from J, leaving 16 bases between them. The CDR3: CASSQRDVGAPNEKLFF. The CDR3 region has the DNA TGTGCCAGCAGCCAAAGGGATGTGGGGGCGCCTAATGAAAAACTGTTTTTT.

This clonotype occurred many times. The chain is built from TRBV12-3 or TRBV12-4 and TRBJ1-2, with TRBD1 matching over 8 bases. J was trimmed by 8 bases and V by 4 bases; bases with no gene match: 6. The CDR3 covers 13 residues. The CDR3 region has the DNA TGTGCCAGCAGTTCAGGGGGCTTGGTCGGCTACACCTTC. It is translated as CASSSGGLVGYTF.

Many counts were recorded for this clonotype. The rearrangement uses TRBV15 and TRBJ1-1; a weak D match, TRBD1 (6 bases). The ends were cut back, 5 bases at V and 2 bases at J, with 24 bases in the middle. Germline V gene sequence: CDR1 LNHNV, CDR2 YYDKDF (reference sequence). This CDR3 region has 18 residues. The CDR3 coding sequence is TGTGCCACCAGCCCTATTAAACGATTCCCGGACAGCAACACTGAAGCTTTCTTT. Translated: CATSPIKRFPDSNTEAFF.

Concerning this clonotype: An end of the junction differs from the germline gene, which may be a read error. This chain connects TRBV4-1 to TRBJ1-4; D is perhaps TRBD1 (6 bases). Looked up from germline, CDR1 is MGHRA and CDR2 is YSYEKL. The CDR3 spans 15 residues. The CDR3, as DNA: TGCGCCAGCAGCACCCGACAGGCAACTCATGAAAAACTGTTTTTT. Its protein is CASSTRQATHEKLFF.

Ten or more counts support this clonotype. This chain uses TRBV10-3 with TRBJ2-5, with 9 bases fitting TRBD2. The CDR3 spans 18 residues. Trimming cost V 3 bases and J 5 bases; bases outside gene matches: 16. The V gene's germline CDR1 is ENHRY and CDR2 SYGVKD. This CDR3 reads CAISDVGGVSGSRETQYF. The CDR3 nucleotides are TGTGCCATCAGTGATGTCGGCGGGGTTAGCGGGAGCAGGGAGACCCAGTACTTC.

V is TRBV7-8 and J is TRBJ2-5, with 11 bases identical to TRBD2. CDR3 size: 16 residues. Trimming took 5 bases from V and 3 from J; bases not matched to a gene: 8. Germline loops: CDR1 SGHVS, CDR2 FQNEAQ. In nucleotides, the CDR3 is TGTGCCAGCAGCCTGCAACCGGGACTAGCGGAAGAGACCCAGTACTTC. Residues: CASSLQPGLAEETQYF.

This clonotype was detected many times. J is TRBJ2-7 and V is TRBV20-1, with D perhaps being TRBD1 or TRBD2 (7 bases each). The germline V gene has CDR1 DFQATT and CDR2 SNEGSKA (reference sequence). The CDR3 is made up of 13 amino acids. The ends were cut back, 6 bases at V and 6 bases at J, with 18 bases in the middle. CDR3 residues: CSARGGGRSEQYF. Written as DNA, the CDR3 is TGCAGTGCCAGGGGAGGGGGCCGCAGCGAGCAGTACTTC.